A selection of T cell receptor beta chains follows, all from one sample in a study of cytomegalovirus exposure and HLA in healthy donors. Generated by immunoSEQ multiplex PCR, the TCRdb table keeps only in-frame clones and is missing some. The table lists around 150,000 clones, approximately 80% of them singletons, with around 2.4% in the top ten. The specimen sequenced was PBMCs. These receptors were collected from a man aged 45-60 years in good health and CMV-seronegative. CDR3s leave out the opening cysteine and the closing phenylalanine or tryptophan.

CDR3,J,V
ASKEGLNIEAF,TRBJ1-1,TRBV7-3
ASPLLRTGMVNTEAF,TRBJ1-1,TRBV19
ASGSESSGNTIY,TRBJ1-3,TRBV27
ASRTFGGTDTQY,TRBJ2-3,TRBV27
ASSLLRQGDRGYT,TRBJ1-2,TRBV14
ASSEGGRGRSYGYT,TRBJ1-2,TRBV25-1
AVISGGRAYEQY,TRBJ2-7,TRBV6-5
ASSIVGVNTEAF,TRBJ1-1,TRBV19
ASMGQGLGGQPQH,TRBJ1-5,TRBV27
ATDKWGPSHMNTEAF,TRBJ1-1,TRBV19
ASSLEARGSNQPQH,TRBJ1-5,TRBV5-1
ASSMRGQGATNYGYT,TRBJ1-2,TRBV19
ASSYPPGGDEAF,TRBJ1-1,TRBV7-6
ASKGQANTEAF,TRBJ1-1,TRBV2
ASSYSTAGTYEQY,TRBJ2-7,TRBV6-5
ASSLAADTQY,TRBJ2-3,TRBV5-6
SVEEEKVANYGYT,TRBJ1-2,TRBV29-1
AWRQTNTEAF,TRBJ1-1,TRBV30
ASSDSEGAVGQPQH,TRBJ1-5,TRBV6-4
ASSLANRMRSTDTQY,TRBJ2-3,TRBV5-1
ASSITGGAGQPQH,TRBJ1-5,TRBV5-1
AWTGQAPQQPQH,TRBJ1-5,TRBV30
ASSRGLAGRGETQY,TRBJ2-5,TRBV11-3